The 20 T cell receptor beta chains below all came from one sample that was sequenced in a study of CD8+ T cells in alopecia areata. Treatment specified: oral pan-JAK inhibitor, 5-10 mg twice daily. Once RNA had been extracted, it was reverse transcribed into cDNA to act as the sequencing template. Here immunoSEQ multiplex PCR was the method, and the copy in TCRdb shows in-frame clones only, minus some. The sample consists of approximately 110,000 clones, about 59% of them appearing once. Specimen: CD8+ T cells sorted from blood, collected at week 24, from a patient treated with tofacitinib. Source of these receptors: a human donor with alopecia areata.

This clone occurred a few times. The chain uses TRBV23-1 and TRBJ2-7; no definite D call. TRBV23-1 is classed as an ORF, of uncertain function. The CDR3 is 11 amino acids. The V end was cut by 5 bases, the J end by 3 bases, with 5 bases between. CDR3 nucleotides: TGCGCCAGCAGTACCTACTACGAGCAGTACTTC. It yields the protein CASSTYYEQYF.

This chain uses TRBV18 with TRBJ2-5; D gene uncertain. V gave up 5 bases and J gave up 4 bases, with 14 bases separating them. Germline assignment: CDR1 KGHSH and CDR2 LQKENI. CDR3 length equals 14 residues. The CDR3: CASSTDLNGETQYF. The CDR3 bases are TGTGCCAGCTCAACTGACTTGAATGGAGAGACCCAGTACTTC. Supplemented by reference TRBV18 and TRBJ2-5, the full variable domain reads NAGVMQNPRHLVRRRGQEARLRCSPMKGHSHVYWYRQLPEEGLKFMVYLQKENIIDESGMPKERFSAEFPKEGPSILRIQQVVRGDSAAYFCASSTDLNGETQYFGPGTRLLVL.

The chain carries TRBV5-4 and TRBJ2-3; TRBD1 matches at 8 bases. V lost 3 bases and J lost 0; bases outside the gene matches: 12. Germline assignment: CDR1 SGHNT and CDR2 YYREEE (reference sequence). The CDR3 length is 18 residues. The CDR3 here is CASSSGTGVPPSTDTQYF. CDR3 nucleotide sequence: TGTGCCAGCAGCTCCGGGACAGGTGTACCTCCTAGCACAGATACGCAGTATTTT.

This chain uses TRBV30 with TRBJ1-5; TRBD1 matches at 8 bases. The CDR3 has 15 amino acids. Per germline, CDR1 GTSNPN and CDR2 SVGIG (reference sequence). V shed 4 bases, J shed 5 bases, and the junction held 10 bases outside the gene matches. The CDR3 coding sequence is TGTGCCTGGAACCCCCGGACAGGGCCACATCAGCCCCAGCATTTT. Translation: CAWNPRTGPHQPQHF.

With regard to this clone: In the same sample, other DNA sequences code for this CDR3. The V gene is TRBV7-9, the J gene TRBJ2-7; possible D gene TRBD2, 6 bases. Germline lookup yields CDR1 SEHNR and CDR2 FQNEAQ (reference sequence). The CDR3 is 12 residues long. V lost 3 bases to trimming and J lost 5 bases, with 8 bases between them. The CDR3 DNA sequence: TGTGCCAGCAGCTTGGGCGGGGACGAGCAGTACTTC. This encodes CASSLGGDEQYF.

For this clone: A far larger clone differs by one base, so this is likely a read error. The chain is built from TRBV27 and TRBJ2-1; 13 nucleotides agree with TRBD2. V lost 5 bases to trimming and J lost 6 bases; unmatched junction nucleotides: 4. Germline V lookup: CDR1 MNHEY, CDR2 SMNVEV (reference sequence). The CDR3 runs to 15 residues. The DNA for the CDR3 is TGTGCCAGCAGTGAAACTAGCGGGGGGGCCAATGAGCAGTTCTTC. Amino acid sequence: CASSETSGGANEQFF.

The chain couples TRBV13 to TRBJ2-5; TRBD2 aligns across 10 bases. Germline-derived CDR1 and CDR2 are PRHDT and FYEKMQ (reference sequence). The V gene end was trimmed by 3 bases and the J gene end by 0 bases; junction bases not matched to a gene: 1. The CDR3 extends over 15 amino acids. DNA of the CDR3: TGTGCCAGCAGCTTGGGACTAGCGAACCAAGAGACCCAGTACTTC. It specifies CASSLGLANQETQYF.

This sequence joins TRBV19 and TRBJ1-5; D call uncertain. The length of the CDR3 is 15 residues. The germline gives CDR1 LNHDA, CDR2 SQIVND (reference sequence). V gave up 3 bases and J gave up 4 bases, with 13 bases separating them. The CDR3 reads CASSIMEVSNQPQHF. In DNA, the CDR3 is TGTGCCAGTAGTATTATGGAGGTATCTAATCAGCCCCAGCATTTT.

The genes are TRBV4-1 and TRBJ1-1; D is undetermined. This CDR3 is built from 14 residues. Per germline, CDR1 MGHRA and CDR2 YSYEKL. With 2 bases removed from V and 5 bases from J, the gap between germline ends came to 12 bases. The CDR3 loop is CASSQRGERTEAFF. Written as DNA, the CDR3 is TGCGCCAGCAGCCAACGCGGTGAGAGGACTGAAGCTTTCTTT.

This chain links TRBV27 with TRBJ1-6; no reliable D call. The ends were cut back, 3 bases at V and 3 bases at J, with 9 bases in the middle. Per the germline V gene, CDR1 is MNHEY and CDR2 is SMNVEV (reference sequence). The CDR3 runs to 15 residues. The CDR3 sequence: CASSFDGYYNSPLHF. The CDR3 DNA sequence: TGTGCCAGCAGTTTTGACGGTTACTATAATTCACCCCTCCACTTT.

The chain uses TRBV6-5 and TRBJ1-1; D ambiguous. The CDR3 extends over 14 amino acids. Trimming took 2 bases from V and 2 from J, leaving 9 bases between them. Per germline, CDR1 MNHEY and CDR2 SVGAGI. CDR3 in amino acids: CASSYGVPNTEAFF. CDR3 DNA sequence: TGTGCCAGCAGTTACGGAGTCCCAAACACTGAAGCTTTCTTT.

CDR3 in amino acids: CAISDLGQGGGYTF. CDR3 coding DNA: TGTGCCATCAGTGACTTAGGACAGGGAGGTGGCTACACCTTC. The rearrangement joins TRBV10-3 to TRBJ1-2, with 8 bases lining up with TRBD1. The CDR3 spans 14 residues. CDR1 is ENHRY, CDR2 SYGVKD, per germline. Trimming at V came to 3 bases and at J to 7 bases, leaving 7 bases not matched to a gene.

V usage is TRBV5-4 and J usage is TRBJ1-2; 7 bases match TRBD1. The length of the CDR3 is 17 residues. In germline, CDR1 is SGHNT, CDR2 YYREEE (reference sequence). V lost 3 bases, J lost 2 bases, and 13 bases stayed unmatched. Written as DNA, the CDR3 is TGTGCCAGCAGCTGGGCTGGTCAGGGGGTCCTCAACTATGGCTACACCTTC. This codes for CASSWAGQGVLNYGYTF.

The chain has TRBV10-2 and TRBJ2-7; D ambiguous. The V gene's germline CDR1 is WSHSY and CDR2 SAAADI. V was cut by 6 bases and J by 1 base, with 7 bases left in between. The CDR3 runs to 12 residues. The CDR3 DNA follows: TGCGCCAGCAGGGCTCTTTCCTACGAGCAGTACTTC. This codes for CASRALSYEQYF.

This chain connects TRBV6-6 to TRBJ1-1, with D hard to call. Looked up from germline, CDR1 is MNHNY and CDR2 is SVGAGI (reference sequence). The CDR3 contains 13 residues. Trimming left V 2 bases short and J 11 bases short, with 15 bases between. CDR3 DNA sequence: TGTGCCAGCAGTTACGAACTTCCCCGTGGCGCTTTCTTT. Translated, it gives CASSYELPRGAFF.

The chain carries TRBV30 and TRBJ2-3; D is possibly TRBD2 (5 bases). V lost 0 bases, J lost 2 bases, and 9 bases lay in between. Germline V gives CDR1 GTSNPN, CDR2 SVGIG (reference sequence). This CDR3 is built from 14 residues. The CDR3 sequence is CAWSVEGFTDTQYF. DNA for the CDR3: TGTGCCTGGAGTGTAGAGGGTTTCACAGATACGCAGTATTTT.

J is TRBJ1-1 and V is TRBV5-4; D possibly corresponds to TRBD1 (5 bases). V lost 6 bases and J lost 1, with 25 bases in between. The CDR3 is 18 residues long. Germline assignment: CDR1 SGHNT and CDR2 YYREEE (reference sequence). The CDR3 sequence: CASTIGAGFGWKNTEAFF. The CDR3 DNA reads as TGTGCCAGCACCATCGGGGCGGGCTTCGGCTGGAAGAACACTGAAGCTTTCTTT.

The chain couples TRBV7-9 to TRBJ2-7; D is uncertain. This CDR3 is 11 amino acids long. Trimming removed 5 bases from V and 1 base from J, with 3 bases in between. The germline V gene encodes CDR1 SEHNR and CDR2 FQNEAQ (reference sequence). In DNA, the CDR3 is TGTGCCAGCAGCACATCCTACGAGCAGTACTTC. Protein sequence: CASSTSYEQYF.

The J gene is TRBJ2-1, the V gene TRBV15, with 8 positions matching TRBD1. Trimming at V came to 5 bases and at J to 8 bases, leaving 5 bases not matched to a gene. Germline lookup yields CDR1 LNHNV and CDR2 YYDKDF (reference sequence). The CDR3 has 13 amino acids. In DNA form, the CDR3 reads TGTGCCACCAGCCCCGACAGGGGACATGAGCAGTTCTTC. Encoded protein: CATSPDRGHEQFF.

The rearrangement uses TRBV5-6 and TRBJ2-3; D call uncertain. Germline V gene data show CDR1 as SGHDT and CDR2 as YYEEEE. CDR3 length equals 12 residues. V was clipped by 4 bases and J by 4 bases, with 7 bases between them. In nucleotides, the CDR3 is TGTGCCAGCAGCCAAGGTCCAGATACGCAGTATTTT. This codes for CASSQGPDTQYF.